The rows below give T cell receptor beta chains drawn from one sample of a study of a mutant IDH1 vaccine in newly diagnosed glioma. Assay used: immunoSEQ multiplex PCR; TCRdb lists only in-frame clones, some missing. The sample lists tens of thousands of clones, roughly three quarters occurring once. These receptors have no identified antigens. The sequencing used PBMCs, collected from a glioma patient whose treatment included an IDH1 peptide vaccine. The receptors shown here come from a man aged 30-40 years with glioma. CDR3s include the opening cysteine and the closing phenylalanine or tryptophan. The D gene is left open where the match is weak. Some rows mark clone size as missing; the rest say once, few, many or name a class of expanded clone.

DNA: TGTGCCAGCAGTGAATGGAAGAGGACTAGCGGGAGGGATGAGCAGTTCTTC
CDR3: CASSEWKRTSGRDEQFF
V: TRBV25-1
size: -
D: TRBD2
J: TRBJ2-1

DNA: TGTGCCCCTATTCGACCGGAATCCTACGAGCAGTACTTC
CDR3: CAPIRPESYEQYF
V: TRBV11-1
size: -
D: -
J: TRBJ2-7

DNA: TGTGCCAGCAGCTTTGACACTGAAGCTTTCTTT
CDR3: CASSFDTEAFF
V: TRBV7-9
size: -
D: -
J: TRBJ1-1

DNA: TGTGCCAGCAGCTTAGAAAATCAGCCCCAGCATTTT
CDR3: CASSLENQPQHF
V: TRBV7-9
size: -
D: -
J: TRBJ1-5

DNA: TGTGCCAGCAGCTTCGGACAGGGAAGTCAGCCCCAGCATTTT
CDR3: CASSFGQGSQPQHF
V: TRBV11-2
size: -
D: TRBD1
J: TRBJ1-5

DNA: TGTGCCAGTTCAGCGGGAGGGCCTGGGACCCAGTACTTC
CDR3: CASSAGGPGTQYF
V: TRBV19
size: -
D: TRBD2
J: TRBJ2-5

DNA: TGTGCCAGTAGTATCGGCAGGGAAAGAGCTTTCTTT
CDR3: CASSIGRERAFF
V: TRBV19
size: few
D: -
J: TRBJ1-1

DNA: TGTGCCAGTAGGTCACAGGGAATCTCCGAGCAGTACTTC
CDR3: CASRSQGISEQYF
V: TRBV19
size: once
D: -
J: TRBJ2-7

DNA: TGCGCCAGCAGCGTGGCCGGGGAGCTGTTTTTT
CDR3: CASSVAGELFF
V: TRBV10-2
size: few
D: -
J: TRBJ2-2

DNA: TGTGCCAGTACCACCATTCCCGGCGAAGCTTTCTTT
CDR3: CASTTIPGEAFF
V: TRBV19
size: -
D: -
J: TRBJ1-1

DNA: TGTGCCAGCAGTTTAGGACATCGTGGGGCTGAAGCTTTCTTT
CDR3: CASSLGHRGAEAFF
V: TRBV27
size: -
D: -
J: TRBJ1-1

DNA: TGTGCCAGCAGACCAACGGACAGGACCTACGAGCAGTACTTC
CDR3: CASRPTDRTYEQYF
V: TRBV7-9
size: -
D: TRBD1
J: TRBJ2-7

DNA: TGCGCCAGCAGTGAACAGGGGGCCACTGAAGCTTTCTTT
CDR3: CASSEQGATEAFF
V: TRBV10-1
size: -
D: TRBD1
J: TRBJ1-1

DNA: TGCGCCAGCAGCCAAGGGACAGGGCAGCCCCAGCATTTT
CDR3: CASSQGTGQPQHF
V: TRBV4-1
size: -
D: TRBD1
J: TRBJ1-5

DNA: TGTGCCAGCAGCTTGGCCGGGCCTAGCGGGTCCCTCTACAATGAGCAGTTCTTC
CDR3: CASSLAGPSGSLYNEQFF
V: TRBV5-6
size: -
D: TRBD2
J: TRBJ2-1

DNA: TGTGCCATCAGTGAATTAACGGGAGTAGCCCAGCATTTT
CDR3: CAISELTGVAQHF
V: TRBV10-3
size: -
D: -
J: TRBJ1-5

DNA: TGTGCCTGGACTCTCCAACAGGGACGAGGCTACACCTTC
CDR3: CAWTLQQGRGYTF
V: TRBV30
size: -
D: -
J: TRBJ1-2

DNA: TGTGCCAGCACGGGCGACAGGGGGATCTTCTTC
CDR3: CASTGDRGIFF
V: TRBV28
size: -
D: TRBD1
J: TRBJ2-1

DNA: TGTGCCTGGAGTGTGGGGACTAGCGGGAGTGGAGCCGGGGAGCTGTTTTTT
CDR3: CAWSVGTSGSGAGELFF
V: TRBV30
size: -
D: TRBD2
J: TRBJ2-2

DNA: TGTGCCAGCAGCTTAGATCTAGGGGGGGGTAACTATGGCTACACCTTC
CDR3: CASSLDLGGGNYGYTF
V: TRBV7-8
size: -
D: -
J: TRBJ1-2

DNA: TGTGCCAGCAGCTACGCTAGCGGGAGTGGCTACGAGCAGTACTTC
CDR3: CASSYASGSGYEQYF
V: TRBV9
size: -
D: TRBD2
J: TRBJ2-7

DNA: TGCAGCGTTGAAGAACCGACAGGGTTGTACGAGCAGTACTTC
CDR3: CSVEEPTGLYEQYF
V: TRBV29-1
size: -
D: TRBD1
J: TRBJ2-7

DNA: TGTGCCAGCAGCCCCTTCTACGAGCAGTACTTC
CDR3: CASSPFYEQYF
V: TRBV7-2
size: -
D: -
J: TRBJ2-7

DNA: TGTGCCAGCAGTTCCGACAGCCCCTACGAGCAGTACTTC
CDR3: CASSSDSPYEQYF
V: TRBV28
size: -
D: -
J: TRBJ2-7

DNA: TGTGCCAGCGAAGACAGGGCGGCCGAGACCCAGTACTTC
CDR3: CASEDRAAETQYF
V: TRBV6-1
size: once
D: TRBD1
J: TRBJ2-5

DNA: TGTGCCATCAGTGAGGGACTAGCGGGAGCTGGGTCCTACGAGCAGTACTTC
CDR3: CAISEGLAGAGSYEQYF
V: TRBV10-3
size: few
D: TRBD2
J: TRBJ2-7

DNA: TGTGCCAGCAGCTCCCGGACGGAGCTTAATGAAAAACTGTTTTTT
CDR3: CASSSRTELNEKLFF
V: TRBV13
size: -
D: -
J: TRBJ1-4

DNA: TGTGCCAGCAGCTTAAAGTGGCAGGGTATAATGAACACTGAAGCTTTCTTT
CDR3: CASSLKWQGIMNTEAFF
V: TRBV7-7
size: -
D: -
J: TRBJ1-1

DNA: TGTGCCAGCAGCGTATTGACAGGGGGCGATGAAGCTTTCTTT
CDR3: CASSVLTGGDEAFF
V: TRBV9
size: -
D: TRBD1
J: TRBJ1-1

DNA: TGTGCCAGCAGTTTAATCATAGGTGGGGGAGCTGGCTACACCTTC
CDR3: CASSLIIGGGAGYTF
V: TRBV28
size: -
D: -
J: TRBJ1-2

DNA: TGTGCCAGCAGCGTAGGTGGGACAGGGGGTACACCCCTCCACTTT
CDR3: CASSVGGTGGTPLHF
V: TRBV9
size: -
D: TRBD1
J: TRBJ1-6

DNA: TGTGCCAGCAGCACAACTGCTAGCACAGATACGCAGTATTTT
CDR3: CASSTTASTDTQYF
V: TRBV7-3
size: -
D: -
J: TRBJ2-3

DNA: TGTGCCATCAGTGAGTCGGGGGCGAGCAATCAGCCCCAGCATTTT
CDR3: CAISESGASNQPQHF
V: TRBV10-3
size: -
D: -
J: TRBJ1-5

DNA: TGTGCCACCTCCCCGTACAGGGGCGGCAATCAGCCCCAGCATTTT
CDR3: CATSPYRGGNQPQHF
V: TRBV6-1
size: -
D: TRBD1
J: TRBJ1-5

DNA: TGCGCCAGCAGCTTGAGAGGGGGGGAGACCCAGTACTTC
CDR3: CASSLRGGETQYF
V: TRBV5-1
size: few
D: -
J: TRBJ2-5

DNA: TGTGCCAGCAGTGAACCGACAGGGAATGAGTACTTC
CDR3: CASSEPTGNEYF
V: TRBV6-1
size: -
D: TRBD1
J: TRBJ2-7

DNA: TGTGCCAGTGGGGAGGGACTGAACACTGAAGCTTTCTTT
CDR3: CASGEGLNTEAFF
V: TRBV27
size: few
D: -
J: TRBJ1-1

DNA: TGCGCCAGCAGCACCGGACCCATCCAAACCTACGAGCAGTACTTC
CDR3: CASSTGPIQTYEQYF
V: TRBV5-1
size: -
D: -
J: TRBJ2-7